Listed here is a single T cell receptor (beta chain). The data originate from a study of blood T cell repertoires in COVID-19. Clones were sequenced by immunoSEQ multiplex PCR, and TCRdb holds only the in-frame ones, with some missing. This table holds fewer than 200,000 clones, roughly four fifths found once. Germline values: CDR1 GTSNPN, CDR2 SVGIG (reference sequence). The CDR3 totals 11 residues. V lost 6 bases to trimming and J lost 7 bases, with 12 bases between them. The origin of this receptor is a woman between 65 and 79 years old with COVID-19, enrolled during active disease. The V and J genes are TRBV30 and TRBJ1-1; a weak D match, TRBD1 (6 bases). Sequencing input: peripheral blood. The CDR3 region has the DNA TGTGCCTGCCAGAAGGACAGTGAAGCTTTCTTT. It translates to CACQKDSEAFF.